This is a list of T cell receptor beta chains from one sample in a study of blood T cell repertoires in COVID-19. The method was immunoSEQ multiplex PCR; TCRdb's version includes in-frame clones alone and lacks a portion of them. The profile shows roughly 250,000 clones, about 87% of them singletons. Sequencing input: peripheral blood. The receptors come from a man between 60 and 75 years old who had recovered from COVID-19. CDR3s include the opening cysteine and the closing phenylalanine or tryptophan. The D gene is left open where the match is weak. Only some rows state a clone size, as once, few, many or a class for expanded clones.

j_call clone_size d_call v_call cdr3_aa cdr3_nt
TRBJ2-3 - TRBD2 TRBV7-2 CASSLAHGSGGVSTDTQYF TGTGCCAGCAGCTTAGCGCACGGTAGCGGGGGGGTTAGCACAGATACGCAGTATTTT
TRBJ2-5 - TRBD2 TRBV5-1 CASSQWTSAQETQYF TGCGCCAGCAGCCAATGGACTAGCGCGCAAGAGACCCAGTACTTC
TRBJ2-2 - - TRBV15 CATRKDGGTNTGELFF TGTGCCACCAGGAAAGATGGGGGGACGAACACCGGGGAGCTGTTTTTT
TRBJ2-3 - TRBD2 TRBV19 CASSIASGGARTDTQYF TGTGCCAGTAGTATAGCCAGCGGGGGAGCCCGGACAGATACGCAGTATTTT
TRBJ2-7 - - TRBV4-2 CASSQDGRGPYEQYF TGTGCCAGCAGCCAAGATGGCAGGGGCCCCTACGAGCAGTACTTC
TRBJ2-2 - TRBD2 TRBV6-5 CASSYSGGGPGELFF TGTGCCAGCAGTTACTCCGGGGGGGGCCCCGGGGAGCTGTTTTTT
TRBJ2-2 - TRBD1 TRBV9 CASPDRYTGELFF TGTGCCAGCCCGGACAGGTACACCGGGGAGCTGTTTTTT
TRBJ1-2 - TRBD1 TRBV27 CASSVTGGWYGYTF TGTGCCAGCAGTGTGACAGGGGGCTGGTATGGCTACACCTTC
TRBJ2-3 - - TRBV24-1 CATSDPPSDTQYF TGTGCCACCAGTGACCCCCCTTCAGATACGCAGTATTTT
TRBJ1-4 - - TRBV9 CASSVDGGTNEKLFF TGTGCCAGCAGCGTAGACGGGGGGACTAATGAAAAACTGTTTTTT
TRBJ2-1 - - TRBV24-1 CATSDSRQAGEQFF TGTGCCACCAGTGATTCGCGACAGGCTGGTGAGCAGTTCTTC
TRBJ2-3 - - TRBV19 CASSWGGRSSTDTQYF TGTGCCAGTAGTTGGGGGGGCCGCTCAAGCACAGATACGCAGTATTTT
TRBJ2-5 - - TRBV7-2 CASSPSIRTETQYF TGTGCCAGCAGCCCTAGCATTCGAACGGAGACCCAGTACTTC
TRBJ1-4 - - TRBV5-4 CASSLAGSNEKLFF TGTGCCAGCAGCTTGGCAGGAAGTAATGAAAAACTGTTTTTT
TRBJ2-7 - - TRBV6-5 CASTPSGSPYEQYF TGTGCCAGCACCCCTAGTGGGTCCCCCTACGAGCAGTACTTC
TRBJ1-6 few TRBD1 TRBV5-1 CASSLDGRGNSPLHF TGCGCCAGCAGCTTGGATGGCAGGGGGAATTCACCCCTCCACTTT
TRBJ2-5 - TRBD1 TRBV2 CASKLGGYQETQYF TGTGCCAGCAAACTAGGGGGCTACCAAGAGACCCAGTACTTC
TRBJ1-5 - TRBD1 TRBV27 CASSWGTANQPQHF TGTGCCAGCAGTTGGGGGACAGCTAATCAGCCCCAGCATTTT
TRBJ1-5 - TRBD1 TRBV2 CASKAGGPSNQPQHF TGTGCCAGCAAGGCAGGGGGCCCTAGCAATCAGCCCCAGCATTTT
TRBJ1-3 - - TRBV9 CASSVAVRGSGNTIYF TGTGCCAGCAGCGTGGCAGTAAGGGGCTCTGGAAACACCATATATTTT
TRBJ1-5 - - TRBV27 CASSSPGIDNQPQHF TGTGCCAGCAGTTCGCCAGGGATCGACAATCAGCCCCAGCATTTT
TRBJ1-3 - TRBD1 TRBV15 CATSARDRGNTIYF TGTGCCACCAGCGCTCGGGACAGGGGAAACACCATATATTTT
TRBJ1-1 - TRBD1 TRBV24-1 CATSDPGTGNTEAFF TGTGCCACCAGTGACCCTGGGACAGGGAACACTGAAGCTTTCTTT
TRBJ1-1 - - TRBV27 CASSPRGSTMNTEAFF TGTGCCAGCAGTCCCCGGGGGTCAACCATGAACACTGAAGCTTTCTTT
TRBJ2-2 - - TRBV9 CASSVVSNTGELFF TGTGCCAGCAGCGTAGTCTCGAACACCGGGGAGCTGTTTTTT
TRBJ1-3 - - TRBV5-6 CASSLLALGGNTIYF TGTGCCAGCAGCTTGCTGGCCCTTGGTGGAAACACCATATATTTT
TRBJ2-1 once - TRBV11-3 CASSLARGAGPPYNEQFF TGTGCCAGCAGCTTAGCCAGGGGGGCAGGGCCCCCGTACAATGAGCAGTTCTTC
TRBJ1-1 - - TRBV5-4 CASREDWNTEAFF TGTGCCAGCAGGGAGGACTGGAACACTGAAGCTTTCTTT
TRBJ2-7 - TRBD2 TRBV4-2 CASSQAPTSGGRAYEQYF TGTGCCAGCAGCCAGGCTCCGACTAGCGGGGGCCGAGCCTACGAGCAGTACTTC
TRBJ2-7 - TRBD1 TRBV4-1 CASSQPLGQAFVHEQYF TGCGCCAGCAGCCAGCCCTTGGGACAGGCGTTTGTCCACGAGCAGTACTTC
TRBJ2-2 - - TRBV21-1 CASSRLAGAANTGELFF TGTGCCAGCAGCAGACTAGCGGGGGCCGCGAACACCGGGGAGCTGTTTTTT
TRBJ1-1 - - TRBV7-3 CASSPRPAGGSTEAFF TGTGCCAGCAGCCCCCGACCCGCGGGGGGGAGCACTGAAGCTTTCTTT
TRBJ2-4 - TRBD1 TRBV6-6 CASRGTENIQYF TGTGCCAGCAGGGGGACAGAAAACATTCAGTACTTC
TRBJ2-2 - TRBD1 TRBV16 CASSQGTGMLTGELFF TGTGCCAGCAGCCAGGGGACAGGGATGTTGACCGGGGAGCTGTTTTTT
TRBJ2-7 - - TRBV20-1 CSAGSWEQYF TGCAGTGCCGGGTCTTGGGAGCAGTACTTC
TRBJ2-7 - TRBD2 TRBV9 CASSEGPGGGQPYEQYF TGTGCCAGCAGCGAGGGCCCAGGCGGGGGGCAACCCTACGAGCAGTACTTC
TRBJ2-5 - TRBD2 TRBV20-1 CSASPGTSGGQETQYF TGCAGTGCTAGTCCTGGGACTAGCGGGGGTCAAGAGACCCAGTACTTC
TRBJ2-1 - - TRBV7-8 CASSLVAGGYNEQFF TGTGCCAGCAGCTTAGTTGCAGGGGGGTACAATGAGCAGTTCTTC
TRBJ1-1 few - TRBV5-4 CASSLDMNTEAFF TGTGCCAGCAGCTTGGACATGAACACTGAAGCTTTCTTT
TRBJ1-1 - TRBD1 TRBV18 CASSQQGPPTEAFF TGTGCCAGCTCACAACAGGGGCCTCCCACTGAAGCTTTCTTT
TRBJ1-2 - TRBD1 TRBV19 CASTHVGTGARSHYGYTF TGTGCCAGTACTCACGTCGGAACAGGGGCCAGGTCTCACTATGGCTACACCTTC
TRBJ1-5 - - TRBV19 CASSIKGSNQPQHF TGTGCCAGTAGTATTAAGGGGAGCAATCAGCCCCAGCATTTT
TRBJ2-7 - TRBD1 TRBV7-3 CASSPSGGSSDEQYF TGTGCCAGCAGCCCTTCAGGGGGCTCGTCGGACGAGCAGTACTTC
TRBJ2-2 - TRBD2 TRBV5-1 CASSLLGGGNTGELFF TGCGCCAGCAGCTTGCTCGGCGGGGGGAACACCGGGGAGCTGTTTTTT
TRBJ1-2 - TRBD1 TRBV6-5 CASSMTGPDGYTF TGTGCCAGCAGTATGACAGGGCCTGATGGCTACACCTTC
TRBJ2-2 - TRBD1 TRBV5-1 CASKGAHTNTGELFF TGCGCCAGCAAGGGGGCGCACACAAACACCGGGGAGCTGTTTTTT
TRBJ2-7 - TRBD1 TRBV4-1 CASSQEPGQRTYEQYF TGCGCCAGCAGCCAAGAACCGGGACAGCGGACCTACGAGCAGTACTTC
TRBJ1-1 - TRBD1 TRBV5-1 CASSSRQGENTEAFF TGCGCCAGCAGCTCCAGACAGGGGGAAAACACTGAAGCTTTCTTT
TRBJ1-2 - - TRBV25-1 CASSERTANYGYTF TGTGCCAGCAGTGAACGGACAGCTAACTATGGCTACACCTTC
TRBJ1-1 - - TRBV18 CASSPLGAGDTEAFF TGTGCCAGCTCACCATTGGGGGCTGGGGACACTGAAGCTTTCTTT
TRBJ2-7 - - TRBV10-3 CAISESPPLTVAYEQYF TGTGCCATCAGTGAGTCCCCCCCACTTACCGTAGCCTACGAGCAGTACTTC
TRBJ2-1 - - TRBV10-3 CAISGGGAEQFF TGTGCCATCAGTGGAGGTGGGGCTGAGCAGTTCTTC
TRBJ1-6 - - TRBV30 CAWSARLMTGYSYNSPLHF TGTGCCTGGAGCGCTCGATTAATGACAGGTTACTCCTATAATTCACCCCTCCACTTT
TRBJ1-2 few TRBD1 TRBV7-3 CASSSRPGQGGGYTF TGTGCCAGCAGCTCGAGGCCGGGACAGGGAGGCGGCTACACCTTC